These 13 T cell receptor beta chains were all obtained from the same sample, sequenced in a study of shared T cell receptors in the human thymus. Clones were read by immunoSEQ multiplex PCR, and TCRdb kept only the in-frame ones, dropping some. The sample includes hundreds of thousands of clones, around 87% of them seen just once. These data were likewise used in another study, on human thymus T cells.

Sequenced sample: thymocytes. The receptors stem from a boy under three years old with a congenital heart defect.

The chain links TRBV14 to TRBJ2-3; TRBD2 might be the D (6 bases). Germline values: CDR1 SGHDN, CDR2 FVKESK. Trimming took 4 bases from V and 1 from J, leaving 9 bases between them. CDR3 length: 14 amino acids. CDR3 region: CASSRGEGTDTQYF. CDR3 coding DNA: TGTGCCAGCAGCCGAGGGGAGGGCACAGATACGCAGTATTTT.

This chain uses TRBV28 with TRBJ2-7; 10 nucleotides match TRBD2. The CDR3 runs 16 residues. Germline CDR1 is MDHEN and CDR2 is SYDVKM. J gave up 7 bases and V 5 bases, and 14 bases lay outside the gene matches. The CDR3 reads CASSLRASGSRDEQYF. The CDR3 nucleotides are TGTGCCAGCAGTCTACGAGCTAGCGGGAGTCGAGATGAGCAGTACTTC.

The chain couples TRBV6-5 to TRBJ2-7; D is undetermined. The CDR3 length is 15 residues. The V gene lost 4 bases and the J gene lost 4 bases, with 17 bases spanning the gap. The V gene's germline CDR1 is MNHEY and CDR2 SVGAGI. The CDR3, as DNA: TGTGCCAGCAGTTCCCGCAGGCCCACCGAGTACGAGCAGTACTTC. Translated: CASSSRRPTEYEQYF.

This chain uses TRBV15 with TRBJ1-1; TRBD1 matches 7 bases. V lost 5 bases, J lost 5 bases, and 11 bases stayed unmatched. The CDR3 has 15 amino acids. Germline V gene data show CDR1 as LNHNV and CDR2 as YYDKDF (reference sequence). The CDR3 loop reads CATSGVDRAGTEAFF. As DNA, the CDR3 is TGTGCCACCAGCGGAGTCGACAGGGCGGGGACTGAAGCTTTCTTT.

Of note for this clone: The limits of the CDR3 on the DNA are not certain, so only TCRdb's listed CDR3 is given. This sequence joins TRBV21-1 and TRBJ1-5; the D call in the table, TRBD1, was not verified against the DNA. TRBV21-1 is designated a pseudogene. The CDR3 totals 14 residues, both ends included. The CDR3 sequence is CASTVGQGIQPQHF.

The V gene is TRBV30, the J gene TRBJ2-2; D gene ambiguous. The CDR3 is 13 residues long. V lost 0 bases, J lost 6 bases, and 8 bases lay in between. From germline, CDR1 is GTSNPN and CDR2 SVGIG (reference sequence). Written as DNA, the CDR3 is TGTGCCTGGAGTGTAAGCGTCCCCGGGGAGCTGTTTTTT. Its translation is CAWSVSVPGELFF. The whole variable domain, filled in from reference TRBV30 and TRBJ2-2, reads SQTIHQWPATLVQPVGSPLSLECTVEGTSNPNLYWYRQAAGRGLQLLFYSVGIGQISSEVPQNLSASRPQDRQFILSSKKLLLSDSGFYLCAWSVSVPGELFFGEGSRLTVL.

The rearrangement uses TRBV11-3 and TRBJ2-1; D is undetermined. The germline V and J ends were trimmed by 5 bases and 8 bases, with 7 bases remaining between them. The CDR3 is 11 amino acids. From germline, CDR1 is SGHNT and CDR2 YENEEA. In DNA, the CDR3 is TGTGCCAGCAGCCCACGGGATGAGCAGTTCTTC. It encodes CASSPRDEQFF.

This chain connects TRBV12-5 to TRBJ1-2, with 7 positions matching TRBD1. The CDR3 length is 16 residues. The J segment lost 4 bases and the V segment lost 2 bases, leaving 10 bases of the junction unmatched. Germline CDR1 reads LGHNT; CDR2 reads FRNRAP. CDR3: CASGLRRQGEVYGYTF. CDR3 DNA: TGTGCTAGTGGTTTGCGCAGACAGGGCGAGGTCTATGGCTACACCTTC.

The CDR3 DNA is TGCGCCAGCAGCCCGGGACTAGCGGGGGAAAACACCGGGGAGCTGTTTTTT. This sequence encodes CASSPGLAGENTGELFF. The chain couples TRBV5-1 to TRBJ2-2, with 14 bases fitting TRBD2. Germline-derived CDR1 and CDR2 are SGHRS and YFSETQ. The CDR3 is 17 amino acids. J lost 2 bases, V lost 4 bases, and 4 bases had no gene match. The entire variable domain, with the rest obtained from reference TRBV5-1 and TRBJ2-2, is as follows: KAGVTQTPRYLIKTRGQQVTLSCSPISGHRSVSWYQQTPGQGLQFLFEYFSETQRNKGNFPGRFSGRQFSNSRSEMNVSTLELGDSALYLCASSPGLAGENTGELFFGEGSRLTVL.

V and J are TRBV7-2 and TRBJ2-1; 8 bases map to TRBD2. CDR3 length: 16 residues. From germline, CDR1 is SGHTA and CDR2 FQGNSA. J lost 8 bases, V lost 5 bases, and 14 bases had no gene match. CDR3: CASSPELADLGDEQFF. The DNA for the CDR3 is TGTGCCAGCAGCCCCGAACTAGCGGATCTGGGGGATGAGCAGTTCTTC.

CDR3 amino acids: CASSAFTGTSGRWPYEQYF. In DNA, the CDR3 is TGTGCCAGCAGTGCCTTCACCGGGACTAGCGGGAGATGGCCCTACGAGCAGTACTTC. The gene calls are TRBV6-1 and TRBJ2-7; 14 bases fit TRBD2. The V and J ends lost 4 bases and 2 bases, in that order; junction bases with no gene match: 13. Germline CDR1 reads MNHNS; CDR2 reads SASEGT. CDR3 size: 19 residues.

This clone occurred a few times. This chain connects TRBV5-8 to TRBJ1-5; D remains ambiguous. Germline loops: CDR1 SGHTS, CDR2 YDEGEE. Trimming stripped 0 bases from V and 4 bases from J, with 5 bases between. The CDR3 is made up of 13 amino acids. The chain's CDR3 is CASSLVRNQPQHF. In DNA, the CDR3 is TGTGCCAGCAGCTTGGTGAGGAATCAGCCCCAGCATTTT.

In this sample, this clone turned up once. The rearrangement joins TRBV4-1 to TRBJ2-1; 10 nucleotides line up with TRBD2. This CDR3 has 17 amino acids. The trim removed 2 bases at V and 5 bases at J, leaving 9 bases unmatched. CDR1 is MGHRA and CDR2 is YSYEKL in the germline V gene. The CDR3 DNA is TGCGCCAGCAGCCAACCCAGCGGGACTAGCGAAAACAATGAGCAGTTCTTC. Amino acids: CASSQPSGTSENNEQFF.